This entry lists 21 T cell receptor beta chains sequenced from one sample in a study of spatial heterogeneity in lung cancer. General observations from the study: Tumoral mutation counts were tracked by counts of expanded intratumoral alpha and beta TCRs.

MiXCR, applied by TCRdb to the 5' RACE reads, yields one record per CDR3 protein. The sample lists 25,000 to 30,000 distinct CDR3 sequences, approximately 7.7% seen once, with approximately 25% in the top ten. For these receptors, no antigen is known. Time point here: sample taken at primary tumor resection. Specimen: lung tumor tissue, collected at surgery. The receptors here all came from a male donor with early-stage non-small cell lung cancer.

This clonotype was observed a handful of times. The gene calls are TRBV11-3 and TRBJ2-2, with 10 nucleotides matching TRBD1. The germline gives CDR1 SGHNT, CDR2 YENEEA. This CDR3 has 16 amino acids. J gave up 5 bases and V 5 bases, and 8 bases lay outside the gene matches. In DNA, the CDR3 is TGTGCCAGCAGCCCTGGGGGACAGGGGAAGACCGGGGAGCTGTTTTTT. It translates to CASSPGGQGKTGELFF. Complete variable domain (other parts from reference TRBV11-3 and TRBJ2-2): EAGVVQSPRYKIIEKKQPVAFWCNPISGHNTLYWYLQNLGQGPELLIRYENEEAVDDSQLPKDRFSAERLKGVDSTLKIQPAELGDSAVYLCASSPGGQGKTGELFFGEGSRLTVL.

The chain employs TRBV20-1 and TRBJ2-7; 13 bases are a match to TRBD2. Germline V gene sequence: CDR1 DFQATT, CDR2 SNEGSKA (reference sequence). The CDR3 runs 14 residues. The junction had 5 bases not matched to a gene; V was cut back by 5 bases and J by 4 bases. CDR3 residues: CSAALAGGPYEQYF. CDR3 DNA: TGCAGTGCTGCACTAGCGGGGGGGCCTTACGAGCAGTACTTC.

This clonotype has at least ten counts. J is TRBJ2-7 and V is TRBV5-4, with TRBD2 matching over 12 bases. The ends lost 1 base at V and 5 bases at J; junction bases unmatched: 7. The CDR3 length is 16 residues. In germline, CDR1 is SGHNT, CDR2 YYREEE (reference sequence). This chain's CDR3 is CASSLRLAGGHNEQYF. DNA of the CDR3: TGTGCCAGCAGCTTGAGGCTAGCGGGGGGGCACAACGAGCAGTACTTC. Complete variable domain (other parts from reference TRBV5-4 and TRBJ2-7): ETGVTQSPTHLIKTRGQQVTLRCSSQSGHNTVSWYQQALGQGPQFIFQYYREEENGRGNFPPRFSGLQFPNYSSELNVNALELDDSALYLCASSLRLAGGHNEQYFGPGTRLTVT.

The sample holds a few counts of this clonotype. The chain's CDR3 is CASQTGTANSPLHF. CDR3 nucleotides: TGTGCCAGCCAGACAGGGACAGCGAATTCACCCCTCCACTTT. This chain connects TRBV5-5 to TRBJ1-6; 7 bases line up with TRBD1. Germline V gene data show CDR1 as SGHKS and CDR2 as YYEKEE (reference sequence). This CDR3 is 14 amino acids long. J lost 7 bases, V lost 7 bases, and 8 bases had no gene match.

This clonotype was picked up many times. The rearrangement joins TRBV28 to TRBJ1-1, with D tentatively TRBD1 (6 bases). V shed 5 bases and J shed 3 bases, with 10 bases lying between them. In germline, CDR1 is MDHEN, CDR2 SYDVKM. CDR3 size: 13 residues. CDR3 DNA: TGTGCCAGCAGTCCACAGGGCTACACTGAAGCTTTCTTT. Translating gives CASSPQGYTEAFF.

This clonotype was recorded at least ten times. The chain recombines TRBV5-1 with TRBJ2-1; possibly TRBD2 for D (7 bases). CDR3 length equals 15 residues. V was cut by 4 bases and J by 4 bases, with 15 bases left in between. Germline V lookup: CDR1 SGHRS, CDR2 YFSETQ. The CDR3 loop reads CASSLGGAQYNEQFF. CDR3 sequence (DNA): TGCGCCAGCAGCCTTGGGGGGGCCCAGTACAATGAGCAGTTCTTC. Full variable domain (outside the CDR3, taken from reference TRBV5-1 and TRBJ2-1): KAGVTQTPRYLIKTRGQQVTLSCSPISGHRSVSWYQQTPGQGLQFLFEYFSETQRNKGNFPGRFSGRQFSNSRSEMNVSTLELGDSALYLCASSLGGAQYNEQFFGPGTRLTVL.

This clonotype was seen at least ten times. The DNA of the CDR3 is TGTGCCAGCAGTGTCGTCCCAGGGGCTAACTATGGCTACACCTTC. This translates into CASSVVPGANYGYTF. The rearrangement links TRBV2 to TRBJ1-2; perhaps TRBD1 as D (6 bases). Germline values: CDR1 SNHLY, CDR2 FYNNEI. V lost 4 bases and J lost 0, with 12 bases in between. The CDR3 extends over 15 amino acids. The full variable domain, in which reference TRBV2 and TRBJ1-2 provide the parts outside the CDR3, is EPEVTQTPSHQVTQMGQEVILRCVPISNHLYFYWYRQILGQKVEFLVSFYNNEISEKSEIFDDQFSVERPDGSNFTLKIRSTKLEDSAMYFCASSVVPGANYGYTFGSGTRLTVV.

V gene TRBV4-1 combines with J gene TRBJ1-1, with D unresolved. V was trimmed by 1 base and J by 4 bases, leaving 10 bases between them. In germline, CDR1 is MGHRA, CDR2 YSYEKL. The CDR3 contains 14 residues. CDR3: CASSQGPSTTEAFF. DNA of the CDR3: TGCGCCAGCAGCCAAGGCCCCTCTACCACTGAAGCTTTCTTT.

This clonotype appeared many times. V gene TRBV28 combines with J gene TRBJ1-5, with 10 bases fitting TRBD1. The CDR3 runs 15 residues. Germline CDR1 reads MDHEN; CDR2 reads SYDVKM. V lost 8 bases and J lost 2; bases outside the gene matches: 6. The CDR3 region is CASQTGGVGNQPQHF. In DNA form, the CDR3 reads TGTGCCAGCCAGACAGGGGGCGTTGGCAATCAGCCCCAGCATTTT. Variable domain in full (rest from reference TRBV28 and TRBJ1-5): DVKVTQSSRYLVKRTGEKVFLECVQDMDHENMFWYRQDPGLGLRLIYFSYDVKMKEKGDIPEGYSVSREKKERFSLILESASTNQTSMYLCASQTGGVGNQPQHFGDGTRLSIL.

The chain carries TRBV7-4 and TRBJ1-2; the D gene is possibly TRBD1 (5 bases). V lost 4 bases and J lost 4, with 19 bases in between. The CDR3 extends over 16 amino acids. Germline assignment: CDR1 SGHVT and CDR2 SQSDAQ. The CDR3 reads CASSSVTVCQIYGYTF. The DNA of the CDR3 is TGTGCCAGCAGCTCGGTGACAGTTTGCCAAATCTATGGCTACACCTTC.

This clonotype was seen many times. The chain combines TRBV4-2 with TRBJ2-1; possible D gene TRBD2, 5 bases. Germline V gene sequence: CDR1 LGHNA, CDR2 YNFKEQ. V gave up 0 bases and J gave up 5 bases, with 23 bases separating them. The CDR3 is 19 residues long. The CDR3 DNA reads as TGTGCCAGCAGCCAAGATTCTCGGTCCTACCGCCTCGGGGACAATGAGCAGTTCTTC. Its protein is CASSQDSRSYRLGDNEQFF.

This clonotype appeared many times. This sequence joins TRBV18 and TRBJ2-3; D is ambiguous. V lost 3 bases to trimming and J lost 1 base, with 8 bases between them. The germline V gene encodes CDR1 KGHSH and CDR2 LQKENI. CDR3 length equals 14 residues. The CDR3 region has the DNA TGTGCCAGCTCACCGGATACACGCACAGATACGCAGTATTTT. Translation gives CASSPDTRTDTQYF.

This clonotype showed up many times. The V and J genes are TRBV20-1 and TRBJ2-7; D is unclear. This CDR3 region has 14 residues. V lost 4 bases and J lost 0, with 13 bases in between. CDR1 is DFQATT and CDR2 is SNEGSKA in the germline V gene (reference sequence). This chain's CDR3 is CSATSHGYSYEQYF. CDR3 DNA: TGCAGTGCTACGTCACACGGCTACTCCTACGAGCAGTACTTC.

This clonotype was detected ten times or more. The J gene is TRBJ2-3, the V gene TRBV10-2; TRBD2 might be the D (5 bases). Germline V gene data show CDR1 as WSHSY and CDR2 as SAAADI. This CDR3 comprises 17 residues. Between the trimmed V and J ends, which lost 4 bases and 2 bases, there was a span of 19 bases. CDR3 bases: TGCGCCAGCAGTGGGACCACGGGGAGACATCCCACAGATACGCAGTATTTT. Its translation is CASSGTTGRHPTDTQYF.

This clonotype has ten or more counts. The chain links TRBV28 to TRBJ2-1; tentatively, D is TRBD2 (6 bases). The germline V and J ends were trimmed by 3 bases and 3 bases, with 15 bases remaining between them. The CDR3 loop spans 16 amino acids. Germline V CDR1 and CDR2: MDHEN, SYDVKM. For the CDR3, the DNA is TGTGCCAGCAGTTTTCTGGGTAGCGGAGACTACAATGAGCAGTTCTTC. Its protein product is CASSFLGSGDYNEQFF.

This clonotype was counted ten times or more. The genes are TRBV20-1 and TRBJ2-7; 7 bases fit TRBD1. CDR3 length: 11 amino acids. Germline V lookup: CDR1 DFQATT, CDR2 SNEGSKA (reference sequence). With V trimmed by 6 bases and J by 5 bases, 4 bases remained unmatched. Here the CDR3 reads CSAKQGNEQYF. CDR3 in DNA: TGCAGTGCCAAACAGGGGAACGAGCAGTACTTC.

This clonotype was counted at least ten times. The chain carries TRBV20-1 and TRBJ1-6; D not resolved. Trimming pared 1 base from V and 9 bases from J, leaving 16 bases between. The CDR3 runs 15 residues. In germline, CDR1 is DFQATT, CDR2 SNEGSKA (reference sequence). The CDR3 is CSARVLAGSGSPLHF. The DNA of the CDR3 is TGCAGTGCTAGAGTCCTTGCCGGATCGGGTTCACCCCTCCACTTT.

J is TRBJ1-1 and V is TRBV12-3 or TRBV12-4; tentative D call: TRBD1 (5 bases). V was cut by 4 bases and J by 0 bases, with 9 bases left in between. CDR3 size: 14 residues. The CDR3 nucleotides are TGTGCCAGCAGTTCCAGGGTAATGAACACTGAAGCTTTCTTT. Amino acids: CASSSRVMNTEAFF.

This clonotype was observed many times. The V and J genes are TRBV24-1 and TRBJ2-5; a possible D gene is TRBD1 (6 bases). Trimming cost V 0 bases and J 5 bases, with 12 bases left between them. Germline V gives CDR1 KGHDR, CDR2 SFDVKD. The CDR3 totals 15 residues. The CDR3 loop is CATSDLQGGLETQYF. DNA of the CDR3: TGTGCCACCAGTGATTTGCAAGGGGGATTGGAGACCCAGTACTTC.

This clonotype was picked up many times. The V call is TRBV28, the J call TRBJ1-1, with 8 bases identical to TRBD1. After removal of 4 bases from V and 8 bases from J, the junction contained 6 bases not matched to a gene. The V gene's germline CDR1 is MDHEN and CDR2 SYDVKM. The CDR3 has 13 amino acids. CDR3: CASSWQGAEEAFF. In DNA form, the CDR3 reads TGTGCCAGCAGTTGGCAGGGGGCGGAAGAAGCTTTCTTT.

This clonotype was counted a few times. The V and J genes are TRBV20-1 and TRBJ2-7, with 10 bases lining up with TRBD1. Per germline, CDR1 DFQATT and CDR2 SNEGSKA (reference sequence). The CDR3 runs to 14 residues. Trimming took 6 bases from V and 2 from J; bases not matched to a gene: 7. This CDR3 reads CSAHPGQGTYEQYF. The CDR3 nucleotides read TGCAGTGCGCATCCGGGACAGGGGACCTACGAGCAGTACTTC.